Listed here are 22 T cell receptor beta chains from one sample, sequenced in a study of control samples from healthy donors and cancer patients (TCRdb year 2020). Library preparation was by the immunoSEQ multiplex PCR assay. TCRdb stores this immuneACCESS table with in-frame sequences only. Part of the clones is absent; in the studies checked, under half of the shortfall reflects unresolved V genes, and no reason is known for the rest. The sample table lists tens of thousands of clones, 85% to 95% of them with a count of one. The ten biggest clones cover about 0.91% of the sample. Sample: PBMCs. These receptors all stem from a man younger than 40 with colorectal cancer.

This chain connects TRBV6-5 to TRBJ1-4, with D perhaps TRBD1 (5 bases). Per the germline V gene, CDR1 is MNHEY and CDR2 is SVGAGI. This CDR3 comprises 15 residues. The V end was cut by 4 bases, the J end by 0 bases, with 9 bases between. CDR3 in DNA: TGTGCCAGCAGTTTGACAGACGCAACTAATGAAAAACTGTTTTTT. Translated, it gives CASSLTDATNEKLFF.

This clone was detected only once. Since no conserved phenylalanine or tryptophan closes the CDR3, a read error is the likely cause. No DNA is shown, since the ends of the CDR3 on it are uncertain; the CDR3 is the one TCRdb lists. This CDR3 reads CASSKAGGP. The chain carries TRBV21-1 and TRBJ2-7; whether TRBD2, the table's D call, matches the DNA was not checked. TRBV21-1 is designated a pseudogene. Counting both end residues, the CDR3 totals 9 amino acids.

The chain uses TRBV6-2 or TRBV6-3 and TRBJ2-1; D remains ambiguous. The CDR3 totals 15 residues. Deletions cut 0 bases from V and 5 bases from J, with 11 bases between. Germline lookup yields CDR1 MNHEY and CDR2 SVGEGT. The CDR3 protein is CASSYSARQNNEQFF. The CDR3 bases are TGTGCCAGCAGTTACTCTGCACGACAAAACAATGAGCAGTTCTTC.

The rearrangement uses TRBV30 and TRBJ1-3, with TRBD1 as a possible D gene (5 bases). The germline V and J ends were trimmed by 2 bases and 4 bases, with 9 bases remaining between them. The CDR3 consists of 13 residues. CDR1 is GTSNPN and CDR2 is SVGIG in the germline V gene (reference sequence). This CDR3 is CAWSSNRGNTIYF. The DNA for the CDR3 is TGTGCCTGGAGTTCTAACAGGGGAAACACCATATATTTT. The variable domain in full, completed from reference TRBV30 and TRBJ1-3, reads SQTIHQWPATLVQPVGSPLSLECTVEGTSNPNLYWYRQAAGRGLQLLFYSVGIGQISSEVPQNLSASRPQDRQFILSSKKLLLSDSGFYLCAWSSNRGNTIYFGEGSWLTVV.

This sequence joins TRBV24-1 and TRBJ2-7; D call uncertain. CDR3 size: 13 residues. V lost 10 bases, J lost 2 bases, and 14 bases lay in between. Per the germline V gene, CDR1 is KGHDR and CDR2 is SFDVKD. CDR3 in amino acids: CATMDHRTYEQYF. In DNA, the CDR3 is TGTGCCACGATGGACCATCGTACCTACGAGCAGTACTTC.

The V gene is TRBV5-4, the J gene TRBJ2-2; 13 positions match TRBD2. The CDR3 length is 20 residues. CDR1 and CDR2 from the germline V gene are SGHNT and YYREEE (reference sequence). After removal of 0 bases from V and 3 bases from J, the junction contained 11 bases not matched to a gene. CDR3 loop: CASSLGTSGGVSSYTGELFF. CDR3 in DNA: TGTGCCAGCAGCTTGGGAACTAGCGGGGGGGTTAGTTCCTACACCGGGGAGCTGTTTTTT.

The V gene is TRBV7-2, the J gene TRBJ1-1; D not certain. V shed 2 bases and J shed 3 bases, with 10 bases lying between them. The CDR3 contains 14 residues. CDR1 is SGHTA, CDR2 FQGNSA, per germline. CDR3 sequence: CASSLIGLDTEAFF. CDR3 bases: TGTGCCAGCAGCTTAATCGGTTTGGACACTGAAGCTTTCTTT. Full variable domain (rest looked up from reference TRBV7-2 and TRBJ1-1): GAGVSQSPSNKVTEKGKDVELRCDPISGHTALYWYRQSLGQGLEFLIYFQGNSAPDKSGLPSDRFSAERTGGSVSTLTIQRTQQEDSAVYLCASSLIGLDTEAFFGQGTRLTVV.

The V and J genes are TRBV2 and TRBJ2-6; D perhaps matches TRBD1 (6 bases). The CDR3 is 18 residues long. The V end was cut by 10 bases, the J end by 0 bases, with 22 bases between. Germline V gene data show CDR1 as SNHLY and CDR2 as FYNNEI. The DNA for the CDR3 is TGTGCCAACAGGATCGCCGGGACACCAAGCTCTGGGGCCAACGTCCTGACTTTC. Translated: CANRIAGTPSSGANVLTF. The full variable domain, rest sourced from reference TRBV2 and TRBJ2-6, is EPEVTQTPSHQVTQMGQEVILRCVPISNHLYFYWYRQILGQKVEFLVSFYNNEISEKSEIFDDQFSVERPDGSNFTLKIRSTKLEDSAMYFCANRIAGTPSSGANVLTFGAGSRLTVL.

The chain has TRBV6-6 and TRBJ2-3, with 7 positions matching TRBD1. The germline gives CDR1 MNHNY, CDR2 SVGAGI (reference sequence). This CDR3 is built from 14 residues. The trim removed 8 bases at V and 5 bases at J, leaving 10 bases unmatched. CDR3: CASRPQRQGDTQYF. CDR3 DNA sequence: TGTGCCAGCCGACCCCAACGACAGGGAGATACGCAGTATTTT.

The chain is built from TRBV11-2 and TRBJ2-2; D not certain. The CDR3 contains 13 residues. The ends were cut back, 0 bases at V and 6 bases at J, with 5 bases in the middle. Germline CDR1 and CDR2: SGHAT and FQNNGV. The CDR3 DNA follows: TGTGCCAGCAGCTTAGATCGGGCCGGGGAGCTGTTTTTT. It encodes CASSLDRAGELFF.

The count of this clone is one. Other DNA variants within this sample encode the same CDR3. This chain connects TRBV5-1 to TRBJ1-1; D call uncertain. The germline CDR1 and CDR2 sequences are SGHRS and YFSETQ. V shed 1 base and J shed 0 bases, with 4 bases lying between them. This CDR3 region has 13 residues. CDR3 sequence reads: CASSLTVNTEAFF. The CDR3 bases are TGCGCCAGCAGCTTGACAGTGAACACTGAAGCTTTCTTT.

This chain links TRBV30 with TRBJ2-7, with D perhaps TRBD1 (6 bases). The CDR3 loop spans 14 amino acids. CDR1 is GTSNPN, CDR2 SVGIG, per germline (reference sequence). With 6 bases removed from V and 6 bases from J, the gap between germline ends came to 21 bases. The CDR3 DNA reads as TGTGCCTGCGAACCTACAGGGTCGGTGGGCGAGCAGTACTTC. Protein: CACEPTGSVGEQYF.

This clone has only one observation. CDR3 residues: CASSPRGLAGGPDEQFF. DNA for the CDR3: TGTGCCAGCAGTCCTAGGGGCCTAGCGGGGGGGCCTGATGAGCAGTTCTTC. The chain combines TRBV11-3 with TRBJ2-1, with 12 bases matching TRBD2. Germline loops: CDR1 SGHNT, CDR2 YENEEA. The CDR3 contains 17 residues. After removal of 6 bases from V and 8 bases from J, the junction contained 14 bases not matched to a gene.

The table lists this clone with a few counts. CDR3 in amino acids: CASRGRYGYTF. The CDR3 DNA reads as TGTGCCAGCAGGGGTCGCTATGGCTACACCTTC. This chain connects TRBV12-3 or TRBV12-4 to TRBJ1-2; D gene uncertain. The CDR3 covers 11 residues. V was cut by 6 bases and J by 4 bases, with 6 bases left in between.

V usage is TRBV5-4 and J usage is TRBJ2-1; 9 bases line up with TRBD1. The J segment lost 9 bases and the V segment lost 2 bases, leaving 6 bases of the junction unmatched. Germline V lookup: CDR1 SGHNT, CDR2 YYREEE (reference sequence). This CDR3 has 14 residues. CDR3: CASSLQGARGEQFF. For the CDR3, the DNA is TGTGCCAGCAGCTTACAGGGGGCGCGGGGTGAGCAGTTCTTC.

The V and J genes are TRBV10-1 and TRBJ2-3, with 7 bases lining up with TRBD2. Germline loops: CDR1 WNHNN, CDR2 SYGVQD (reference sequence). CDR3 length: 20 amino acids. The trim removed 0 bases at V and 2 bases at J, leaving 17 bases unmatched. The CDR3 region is CASSESGRAGRSGTTDTQYF. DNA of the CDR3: TGCGCCAGCAGTGAGTCGGGGAGGGCAGGGAGAAGCGGTACCACAGATACGCAGTATTTT.

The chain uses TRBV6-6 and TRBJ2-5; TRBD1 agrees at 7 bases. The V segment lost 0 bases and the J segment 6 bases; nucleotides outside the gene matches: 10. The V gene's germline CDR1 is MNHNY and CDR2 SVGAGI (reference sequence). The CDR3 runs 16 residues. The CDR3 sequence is CASSYSRGGAGKTQYF. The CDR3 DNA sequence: TGTGCCAGCAGTTACTCGAGAGGGGGCGCCGGAAAGACCCAGTACTTC.

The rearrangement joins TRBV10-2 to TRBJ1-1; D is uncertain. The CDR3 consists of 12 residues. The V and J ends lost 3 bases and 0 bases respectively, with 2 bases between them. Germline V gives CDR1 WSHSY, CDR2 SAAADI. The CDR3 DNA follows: TGCGCCAGCAGTGACATGAACACTGAAGCTTTCTTT. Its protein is CASSDMNTEAFF.

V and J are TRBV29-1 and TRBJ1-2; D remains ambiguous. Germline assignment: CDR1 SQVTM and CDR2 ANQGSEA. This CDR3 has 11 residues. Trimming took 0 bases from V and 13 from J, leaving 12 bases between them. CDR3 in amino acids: CSVEDGITFTF. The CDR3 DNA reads TGCAGCGTTGAAGACGGCATAACGTTCACCTTC.

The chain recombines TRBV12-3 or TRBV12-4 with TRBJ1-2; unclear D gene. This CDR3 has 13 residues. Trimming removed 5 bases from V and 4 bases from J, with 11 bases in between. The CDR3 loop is CASSITGSYGYTF. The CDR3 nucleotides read TGTGCCAGCAGTATAACCGGGTCCTATGGCTACACCTTC.

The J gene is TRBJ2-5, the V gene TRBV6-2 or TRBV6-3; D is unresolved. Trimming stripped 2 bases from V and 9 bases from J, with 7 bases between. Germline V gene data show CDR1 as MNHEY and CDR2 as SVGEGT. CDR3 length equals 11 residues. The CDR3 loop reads CASSYVSAQYF. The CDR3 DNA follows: TGTGCCAGCAGTTACGTAAGCGCCCAGTACTTC.

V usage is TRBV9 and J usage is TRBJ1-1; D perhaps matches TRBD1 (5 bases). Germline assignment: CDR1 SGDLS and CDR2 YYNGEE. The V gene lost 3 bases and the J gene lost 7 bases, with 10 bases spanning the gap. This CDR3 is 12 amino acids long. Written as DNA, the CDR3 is TGTGCCAGCAGCGGACCCGGGGGTGAAGCTTTCTTT. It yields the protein CASSGPGGEAFF.